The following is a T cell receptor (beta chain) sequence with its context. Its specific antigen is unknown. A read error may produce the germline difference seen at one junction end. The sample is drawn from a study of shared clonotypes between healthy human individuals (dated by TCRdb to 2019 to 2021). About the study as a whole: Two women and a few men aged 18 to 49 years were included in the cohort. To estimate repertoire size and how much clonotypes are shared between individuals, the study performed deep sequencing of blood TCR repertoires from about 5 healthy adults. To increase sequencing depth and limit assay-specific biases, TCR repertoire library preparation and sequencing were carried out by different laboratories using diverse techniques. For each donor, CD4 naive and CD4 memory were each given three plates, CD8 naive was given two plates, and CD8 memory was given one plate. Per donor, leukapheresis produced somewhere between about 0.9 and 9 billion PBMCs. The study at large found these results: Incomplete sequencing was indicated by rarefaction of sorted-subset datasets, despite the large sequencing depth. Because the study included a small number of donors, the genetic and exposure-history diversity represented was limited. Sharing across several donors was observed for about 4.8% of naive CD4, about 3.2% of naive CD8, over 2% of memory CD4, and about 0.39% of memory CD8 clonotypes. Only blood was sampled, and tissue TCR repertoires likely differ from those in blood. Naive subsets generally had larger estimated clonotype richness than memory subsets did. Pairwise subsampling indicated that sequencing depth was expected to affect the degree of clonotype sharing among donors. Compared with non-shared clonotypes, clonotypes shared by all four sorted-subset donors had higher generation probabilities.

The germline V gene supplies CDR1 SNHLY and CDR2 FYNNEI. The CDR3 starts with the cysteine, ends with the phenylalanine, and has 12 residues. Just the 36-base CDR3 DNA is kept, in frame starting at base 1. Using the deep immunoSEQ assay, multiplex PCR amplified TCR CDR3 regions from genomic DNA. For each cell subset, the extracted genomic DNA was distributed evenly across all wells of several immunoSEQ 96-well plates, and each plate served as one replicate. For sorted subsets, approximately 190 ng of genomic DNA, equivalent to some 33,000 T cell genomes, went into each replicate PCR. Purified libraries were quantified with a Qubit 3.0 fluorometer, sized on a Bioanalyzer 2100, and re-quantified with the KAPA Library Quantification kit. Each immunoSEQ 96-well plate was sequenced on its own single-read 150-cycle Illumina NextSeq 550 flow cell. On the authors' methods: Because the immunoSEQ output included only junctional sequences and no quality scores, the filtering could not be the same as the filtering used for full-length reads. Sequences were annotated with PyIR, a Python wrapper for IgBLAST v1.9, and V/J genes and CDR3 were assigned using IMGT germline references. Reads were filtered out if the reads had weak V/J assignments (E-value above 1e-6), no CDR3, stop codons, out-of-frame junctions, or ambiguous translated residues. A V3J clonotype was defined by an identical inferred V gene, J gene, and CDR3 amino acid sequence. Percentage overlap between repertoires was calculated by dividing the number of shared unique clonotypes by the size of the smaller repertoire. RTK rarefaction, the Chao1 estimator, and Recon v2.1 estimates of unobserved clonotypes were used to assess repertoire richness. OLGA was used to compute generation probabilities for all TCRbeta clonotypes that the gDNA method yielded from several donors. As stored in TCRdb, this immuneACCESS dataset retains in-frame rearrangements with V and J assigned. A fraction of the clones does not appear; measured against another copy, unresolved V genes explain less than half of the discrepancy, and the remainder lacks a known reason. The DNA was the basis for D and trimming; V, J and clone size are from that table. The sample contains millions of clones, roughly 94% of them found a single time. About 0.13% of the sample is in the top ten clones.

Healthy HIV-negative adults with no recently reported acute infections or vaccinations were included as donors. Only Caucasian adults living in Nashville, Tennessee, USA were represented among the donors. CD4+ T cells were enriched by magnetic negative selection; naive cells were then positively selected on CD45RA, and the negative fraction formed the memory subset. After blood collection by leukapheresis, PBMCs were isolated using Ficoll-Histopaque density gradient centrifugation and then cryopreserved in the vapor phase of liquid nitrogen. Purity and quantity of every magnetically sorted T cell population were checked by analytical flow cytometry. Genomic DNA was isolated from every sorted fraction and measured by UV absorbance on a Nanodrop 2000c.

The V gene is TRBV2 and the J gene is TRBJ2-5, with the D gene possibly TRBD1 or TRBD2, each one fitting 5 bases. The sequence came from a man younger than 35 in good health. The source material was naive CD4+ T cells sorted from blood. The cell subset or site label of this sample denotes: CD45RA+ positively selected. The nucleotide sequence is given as TGTGCCAGCAGTGACTTTTCCGGGACGGAGAACTTC. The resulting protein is CASSDFSGTENF.